Listed below are T cell receptor beta chains from one sample, sequenced in a study of Graves' ophthalmopathy and Graves' hyperthyroidism. Using its own MiXCR run on the multiplex PCR reads, TCRdb lists one record per CDR3 protein. The sample carries hundreds of thousands of distinct CDR3 sequences, 22% recorded once. Sample: peripheral blood. Every receptor here comes from a woman between 18 and 30 years old with stable Graves' hyperthyroidism. Some clones in this sample may be carry-over from other donors' samples. Both conserved end residues are part of each CDR3. A D gene is named only where the DNA matches it firmly. For some rows the clone size is stated as once, few or many, or as a class when expanded; others skip it.

>TRBJ2-5|-|-|TRBV2
CASRVFLRETQYF
TGTGCCAGCAGGGTGTTCCTGCGGGAGACCCAGTACTTC
>TRBJ2-7|few|-|TRBV20-1
CSARVLEGRNEQYF
TGCAGTGCTAGAGTCCTTGAGGGGAGGAACGAGCAGTACTTC
>TRBJ2-5|many|TRBD2|TRBV30
CAWRAGLAGFQETQYF
TGTGCCTGGCGAGCCGGACTAGCGGGATTCCAAGAGACCCAGTACTTC
>TRBJ2-7|few|TRBD1|TRBV6-1
CASSSQTGPYEQYF
TGTGCCAGCAGCTCCCAGACAGGGCCCTACGAGCAGTACTTC
>TRBJ2-7|many|TRBD1|TRBV15
CATSRAGTGSEQYF
TGTGCCACCAGCAGAGCTGGGACAGGGTCCGAGCAGTACTTC
>TRBJ1-1|many|TRBD1|TRBV20-1
CSASAPGQGATEAFF
TGCAGTGCTAGTGCCCCTGGACAGGGGGCGACTGAAGCTTTCTTT
>TRBJ2-5|many|-|TRBV6-1
CATGLGQETQYF
TGTGCCACGGGACTTGGCCAAGAGACCCAGTACTTC
>TRBJ2-5|many|-|TRBV7-2
CASSLIWSTGETQYF
TGTGCCAGCAGCTTGATTTGGTCGACCGGGGAGACCCAGTACTTC
>TRBJ2-7|-|-|TRBV12-3/TRBV12-4
CASSLDQGPPTEQYF
TGTGCCAGCAGTTTAGATCAGGGTCCCCCCACCGAGCAGTACTTC
>TRBJ2-7|few|TRBD1|TRBV7-9
CASSPTGGQYEQYF
TGTGCCAGCAGCCCAACAGGGGGCCAGTACGAGCAGTACTTC
>TRBJ1-5|many|TRBD1|TRBV27
CASRSGQGWYQPQHF
TGTGCCAGCAGGAGCGGACAGGGATGGTATCAGCCCCAGCATTTT
>TRBJ1-1|-|-|TRBV2
CASSFRTGLRSEAFF
TGTGCCAGCAGTTTCCGAACGGGGCTAAGGTCTGAAGCTTTCTTT
>TRBJ1-1|many|-|TRBV6-1
CASSITDEAFF
TGTGCCAGCAGCATTACAGATGAAGCTTTCTTT
>TRBJ1-2|many|-|TRBV6-2/TRBV6-3
CASRFTGTLNYGYTF
TGTGCCAGCAGATTCACAGGGACCCTAAACTATGGCTACACCTTC
>TRBJ2-7|many|TRBD2|TRBV28
CASRYTRTSGSNEQYF
TGTGCCAGCAGATACACCCGGACTAGCGGGAGCAACGAGCAGTACTTC
>TRBJ2-7|-|TRBD1|TRBV12-3/TRBV12-4
CASSYAGTGSFYEQYF
TGTGCCAGCAGTTACGCCGGGACAGGTAGTTTTTACGAGCAGTACTTC
>TRBJ1-2|-|-|TRBV6-5
CASSYNEAVAGYGYTF
TGTGCCAGCAGTTATAATGAGGCGGTGGCGGGCTATGGCTACACCTTC
>TRBJ1-5|-|-|TRBV12-3/TRBV12-4
CAISPDISNQPQHF
TGTGCCATCAGTCCTGACATTAGCAATCAGCCCCAGCATTTT
>TRBJ2-2|-|-|TRBV6-4
CASSGQVNTGELCF
TGTGCCAGCAGTGGGCAGGTGAACACCGGGGAGCTGTGTTTT
>TRBJ2-7|many|TRBD1|TRBV6-1
CASSAGQEWNEQYF
TGTGCCAGCAGTGCGGGACAGGAATGGAACGAGCAGTACTTC
>TRBJ2-2|few|-|TRBV6-4
CASSDSYSSNTGELFF
TGTGCCAGCAGTGACTCCTACAGTTCGAACACCGGGGAGCTGTTTTTT
>TRBJ2-2|many|-|TRBV27
CASSGGTVNTGELFF
TGTGCCAGCAGTGGGGGGACAGTCAACACCGGGGAGCTGTTTTTT
>TRBJ1-2|many|-|TRBV29-1
CSVRPLMNNLNYGYTF
TGCAGCGTTCGACCCCTTATGAACAATTTAAACTATGGCTACACCTTC
>TRBJ1-1|many|-|TRBV5-1
CASSLARGQTKNTEAFF
TGCGCCAGCAGCTTGGCCCGGGGCCAGACTAAGAACACTGAAGCTTTCTTT
>TRBJ2-4|few|-|TRBV3-1
CASSQEKGNWIQYF
TGTGCCAGCAGCCAAGAGAAGGGGAATTGGATTCAGTACTTC
>TRBJ1-1|few|TRBD1|TRBV15
CATSREGGGGAFF
TGTGCCACCAGCAGAGAAGGGGGCGGGGGAGCTTTCTTT
>TRBJ2-2|many|-|TRBV6-5
CASSERQGPTGELFF
TGTGCCAGCTCGGAGCGGCAGGGACCCACCGGGGAGCTGTTTTTT
>TRBJ1-1|-|-|TRBV13
CASIQRTRGENTEAFF
TGTGCCAGCATCCAAAGGACCCGTGGGGAGAACACTGAAGCTTTCTTT
>TRBJ2-2|many|TRBD2|TRBV6-2/TRBV6-3
CASSSAGVGTGELFF
TGTGCCAGCAGTTCTGCGGGGGTTGGCACCGGGGAGCTGTTTTTT
>TRBJ2-5|many|-|TRBV5-1
CASSLTGVETQYF
TGCGCCAGCAGCTTGACGGGGGTAGAGACCCAGTACTTC
>TRBJ1-1|many|TRBD1|TRBV6-2/TRBV6-3
CASTWTGGLAFF
TGTGCCAGCACCTGGACAGGGGGTTTAGCTTTCTTT
>TRBJ2-7|many|TRBD1|TRBV13
CASSGQGARYHEQYF
TGTGCCAGCAGCGGTCAGGGGGCGCGTTACCACGAGCAGTACTTC
>TRBJ2-5|many|-|TRBV15
CATSRRAAFQETQYF
TGTGCCACCAGCAGGAGAGCGGCCTTCCAAGAGACCCAGTACTTC
>TRBJ2-7|many|-|TRBV11-2
CASSFSPYEQYF
TGTGCCAGCAGTTTCAGCCCCTACGAGCAGTACTTC
>TRBJ1-2|-|TRBD1|TRBV5-5
CASSLEFVDRVYGYTF
TGTGCCAGCAGCTTGGAGTTTGTGGACAGGGTCTATGGCTACACCTTC
>TRBJ1-5|few|-|TRBV4-1
CASSPLGQYSNQPQHF
TGCGCCAGCAGCCCCTTAGGGCAGTATAGCAATCAGCCCCAGCATTTT
>TRBJ1-1|many|-|TRBV11-3
CASSLLLTYEAFF
TGTGCCAGCAGCCTTCTTTTGACGTACGAAGCTTTCTTT
>TRBJ1-1|many|-|TRBV29-1
CSVGGDTEAFF
TGCAGCGTTGGTGGGGACACTGAAGCTTTCTTT
>TRBJ2-7|few|-|TRBV3-1
CASSQVSRVYEQYF
TGTGCCAGCAGCCAAGTAAGCAGGGTCTACGAGCAGTACTTC
>TRBJ1-1|many|-|TRBV29-1
CSVGSDGGRTEAFF
TGCAGCGTGGGATCGGACGGGGGGAGGACTGAAGCTTTCTTT
>TRBJ1-2|-|-|TRBV11-3
CASSLDGEGDGYTF
TGTGCCAGCAGCTTAGACGGGGAGGGAGATGGCTACACCTTC
>TRBJ1-4|-|-|TRBV27
CASSSLNEKLFF
TGTGCCAGCAGTTCCCTTAATGAAAAACTGTTTTTT
>TRBJ2-2|many|-|TRBV2
CASSPNDRNTGELFF
TGTGCCAGCAGTCCGAATGACAGGAACACCGGGGAGCTGTTTTTT
>TRBJ1-1|once|-|TRBV24-1
CATSRGTEAFF
TGTGCCACCAGCAGGGGAACTGAAGCTTTCTTT
>TRBJ1-1|few|TRBD1|TRBV15
CATSRVGQGPAGAFF
TGTGCCACCAGCAGAGTGGGACAGGGGCCCGCTGGCGCTTTCTTT
>TRBJ1-2|-|-|TRBV5-1
CASSFRGGGNYGYTF
TGCGCCAGCAGCTTCCGAGGAGGAGGGAACTATGGCTACACCTTC
>TRBJ1-2|many|TRBD1|TRBV28
CASSPRGQGRGYGYTF
TGTGCCAGCAGTCCTCGAGGACAGGGTCGAGGATATGGCTACACCTTC
>TRBJ2-3|-|TRBD2|TRBV6-4
CASSLGWTSGGLPSTDTQYF
TGTGCCAGCAGTCTCGGGTGGACTAGCGGGGGGCTCCCTAGCACAGATACGCAGTATTTT
>TRBJ2-5|-|TRBD1|TRBV12-3/TRBV12-4
CASSLGQGTGETQYF
TGTGCCAGCAGTTTAGGACAGGGGACGGGGGAGACCCAGTACTTC
>TRBJ2-5|many|-|TRBV18
CASSYQETQYF
TGTGCCAGCAGCTACCAAGAGACCCAGTACTTC
>TRBJ2-7|-|TRBD1|TRBV20-1
CSASLDRGHEQYF
TGCAGTGCTAGCTTGGACAGGGGACACGAGCAGTACTTC
>TRBJ2-6|many|-|TRBV6-5
CASGHSISGANVLTF
TGTGCCAGCGGTCACTCGATCTCTGGGGCCAACGTCCTGACTTTC
>TRBJ2-4|many|-|TRBV7-8
CASSSTSSQRNIQYF
TGTGCCAGCAGCTCCACCAGCTCACAGAGAAACATTCAGTACTTC
>TRBJ1-2|many|-|TRBV29-1
CSVEDFDSYGYTF
TGCAGCGTTGAAGATTTCGACAGCTATGGCTACACCTTC
>TRBJ1-5|many|-|TRBV10-3
CAIGGTDQPQHF
TGTGCCATCGGGGGAACCGATCAGCCCCAGCATTTT
>TRBJ2-7|-|-|TRBV20-1
CSAGPGYEQYF
TGCAGTGCCGGTCCAGGGTACGAGCAGTACTTC
>TRBJ1-2|many|-|TRBV19
CASNPDGASGGYTF
TGTGCCAGTAACCCGGACGGGGCTTCGGGAGGCTACACCTTC
>TRBJ1-2|many|-|TRBV13
CASERGSGGYTF
TGTGCCAGCGAGAGGGGTTCTGGTGGCTACACCTTC
>TRBJ2-7|many|-|TRBV12-5
CASGPSQGGYEQYF
TGTGCTAGTGGCCCGTCGCAGGGGGGCTACGAGCAGTACTTC